This is a list of T cell receptor beta chains from one sample in a study of blood T cell repertoires in COVID-19. Clones were read by immunoSEQ multiplex PCR, and TCRdb kept only the in-frame ones, dropping some. The sample lists 50,000 to 55,000 clones, around 85% seen once, with about 6% in the top ten. Sequenced material: peripheral blood. Receptors were obtained from a man aged 55 to 70 with acute or convalescent COVID-19. Each CDR3 is given with its conserved first and last residue. The order of the fields is D gene, V gene, CDR3 length, clone size, J gene, CDR3 DNA, CDR3 protein. The D gene is left open where the match is weak. Rows may omit the clone size; those that give it use once, few, many or a size class.

d_call: -
v_call: TRBV4-2
cdr3_length: 13
clone_size: -
j_call: TRBJ1-5
cdr3_nt: TGTGCCAGCAGCCCATCCAGTAATCAGCCCCAGCATTTT
cdr3_aa: CASSPSSNQPQHF

d_call: TRBD1
v_call: TRBV11-2
cdr3_length: 15
clone_size: -
j_call: TRBJ1-5
cdr3_nt: TGTGCCAGCAGCGTCGACAGGGGTGGCAATCAGCCCCAGCATTTT
cdr3_aa: CASSVDRGGNQPQHF

d_call: -
v_call: TRBV12-3/TRBV12-4
cdr3_length: 13
clone_size: -
j_call: TRBJ1-2
cdr3_nt: TGTGCCAGCAGTTCCCACCCGGGGGAGGGCTACACCTTC
cdr3_aa: CASSSHPGEGYTF

d_call: -
v_call: TRBV6-6
cdr3_length: 16
clone_size: -
j_call: TRBJ2-1
cdr3_nt: TGTGCCAGCAGAGAGCCCATGACGGTTGGGGCCAATGAGCAGTTCTTC
cdr3_aa: CASREPMTVGANEQFF

d_call: TRBD1
v_call: TRBV7-9
cdr3_length: 15
clone_size: -
j_call: TRBJ1-4
cdr3_nt: TGTGCCAGCAGTCGACAGGGGGCGAACAATGAAAAACTGTTTTTT
cdr3_aa: CASSRQGANNEKLFF

d_call: TRBD2
v_call: TRBV4-1
cdr3_length: 17
clone_size: -
j_call: TRBJ2-3
cdr3_nt: TGCGCCAGCAGCCAGGGAACTAGCGCCAGTAGCACAGATACGCAGTATTTT
cdr3_aa: CASSQGTSASSTDTQYF

d_call: TRBD1
v_call: TRBV28
cdr3_length: 15
clone_size: -
j_call: TRBJ1-4
cdr3_nt: TGTGCCAGCAGTCGGACAGGGGCCCATAATGAAAAACTGTTTTTT
cdr3_aa: CASSRTGAHNEKLFF

d_call: TRBD2
v_call: TRBV28
cdr3_length: 18
clone_size: once
j_call: TRBJ2-1
cdr3_nt: TGTGCCAGCAGTCAAAGGGGAGCCGGGAGGAACCCCTACAATGAGCAGTTCTTC
cdr3_aa: CASSQRGAGRNPYNEQFF

d_call: -
v_call: TRBV5-1
cdr3_length: 15
clone_size: -
j_call: TRBJ2-3
cdr3_nt: TGCGCCAGCAGCTTATCTAACGGGATCACAGATACGCAGTATTTT
cdr3_aa: CASSLSNGITDTQYF

d_call: TRBD1
v_call: TRBV5-4
cdr3_length: 15
clone_size: -
j_call: TRBJ1-6
cdr3_nt: TGTGCCAGCAGCCCCTCGGTGGGACAGAATTCACCCCTCCACTTT
cdr3_aa: CASSPSVGQNSPLHF

d_call: TRBD1
v_call: TRBV28
cdr3_length: 16
clone_size: -
j_call: TRBJ1-5
cdr3_nt: TGTGCCAGCAGACCTAGGGGGCAGGGGGCACATCAGCCCCAGCATTTT
cdr3_aa: CASRPRGQGAHQPQHF

d_call: TRBD1
v_call: TRBV7-9
cdr3_length: 16
clone_size: -
j_call: TRBJ2-7
cdr3_nt: TGTGCCAGCAGCTTAATTTTGACAGGGGCCTCCTACGAGCAGTACTTC
cdr3_aa: CASSLILTGASYEQYF

d_call: -
v_call: TRBV19
cdr3_length: 16
clone_size: -
j_call: TRBJ2-2
cdr3_nt: TGTGCCAGTACCCCCGCGAGGAAAGGGGGACACCGGGGAGCTGTTTTT
cdr3_aa: CASTPARKGGHRGAVF

d_call: TRBD1
v_call: TRBV5-1
cdr3_length: 15
clone_size: -
j_call: TRBJ1-1
cdr3_nt: TGCGCCAGCAGCCTAGGACAGGGAGGGGACATAGAAGCTTTCTTT
cdr3_aa: CASSLGQGGDIEAFF

d_call: -
v_call: TRBV7-3
cdr3_length: 14
clone_size: -
j_call: TRBJ2-3
cdr3_nt: TGTGCCAGCAGTAGGGGGTCTATCACAGATACGCAGTATTTT
cdr3_aa: CASSRGSITDTQYF

d_call: -
v_call: TRBV20-1
cdr3_length: 10
clone_size: -
j_call: TRBJ2-1
cdr3_nt: TGCAGCGCAAAGAGGAATGAGCAGTTCTTC
cdr3_aa: CSAKRNEQFF

d_call: -
v_call: TRBV6-1
cdr3_length: 16
clone_size: once
j_call: TRBJ2-1
cdr3_nt: TGTGCCAGCAGTGAAGAGGAGGGGGCAGGCTACAATGAGCAGTTCTTC
cdr3_aa: CASSEEEGAGYNEQFF

d_call: TRBD2
v_call: TRBV5-5
cdr3_length: 17
clone_size: -
j_call: TRBJ2-5
cdr3_nt: TGTGCCAGCAGCTCCCGCATGGGACTAGCGCCCAAGACGACCCAGTACTTC
cdr3_aa: CASSSRMGLAPKTTQYF

d_call: TRBD1
v_call: TRBV7-3
cdr3_length: 16
clone_size: -
j_call: TRBJ1-1
cdr3_nt: TGTGCCAGCAGCGTGACAGGGGGCCATTATAACACTGAAGCTTTCTTT
cdr3_aa: CASSVTGGHYNTEAFF

d_call: TRBD1
v_call: TRBV9
cdr3_length: 16
clone_size: -
j_call: TRBJ2-3
cdr3_nt: TGTGCCAGCAGCGTGACAGGGGACCCCGGCACAGATACGCAGTATTTT
cdr3_aa: CASSVTGDPGTDTQYF

d_call: TRBD2
v_call: TRBV9
cdr3_length: 15
clone_size: -
j_call: TRBJ2-1
cdr3_nt: TGTGCCAGCAGCGCCGGACTAGGGGCCTACAATGAGCAGTTCTTC
cdr3_aa: CASSAGLGAYNEQFF

d_call: -
v_call: TRBV14
cdr3_length: 15
clone_size: -
j_call: TRBJ2-7
cdr3_nt: TGTGCCAGCAGCCAATTGGGACTGGCAACCTACGAGCAGTACTTC
cdr3_aa: CASSQLGLATYEQYF

d_call: TRBD2
v_call: TRBV13
cdr3_length: 19
clone_size: -
j_call: TRBJ2-4
cdr3_nt: TGTGCCAGCAGCTTACGGGGAGCGGGAGGGCCGAAGGCCAAAAACATTCAGTACTTC
cdr3_aa: CASSLRGAGGPKAKNIQYF

d_call: TRBD1
v_call: TRBV28
cdr3_length: 16
clone_size: -
j_call: TRBJ2-5
cdr3_nt: TGTGCCAGCAGTTCCCGCCGACAGGGAACTCAAGAGACCCAGTACTTC
cdr3_aa: CASSSRRQGTQETQYF

d_call: TRBD2
v_call: TRBV7-7
cdr3_length: 16
clone_size: -
j_call: TRBJ2-1
cdr3_nt: TGTGCTAGCAGCTTAGTAGGGAGCGGGAGTATTGATGAGCAGTTCTTC
cdr3_aa: CASSLVGSGSIDEQFF

d_call: TRBD2
v_call: TRBV9
cdr3_length: 15
clone_size: once
j_call: TRBJ2-1
cdr3_nt: TGTGCCAGCAGCGTAGGTAGCGGGACATACAATGAGCAGTTCTTC
cdr3_aa: CASSVGSGTYNEQFF

d_call: TRBD2
v_call: TRBV10-1
cdr3_length: 18
clone_size: -
j_call: TRBJ2-1
cdr3_nt: TGCGCCAGCAGTGAGAATCCTAGCGGGAGGACCCCGTACAATGAGCAGTTCTTC
cdr3_aa: CASSENPSGRTPYNEQFF

d_call: TRBD2
v_call: TRBV29-1
cdr3_length: 14
clone_size: -
j_call: TRBJ2-2
cdr3_nt: TGCAGCGTGTTGACTAGCTTAAACACCGGGGAGCTGTTTTTT
cdr3_aa: CSVLTSLNTGELFF

d_call: -
v_call: TRBV24-1
cdr3_length: 14
clone_size: -
j_call: TRBJ2-7
cdr3_nt: TGTGCCACCAGTGTGGGGGCTTATATCGGCGAGCAGTACTTC
cdr3_aa: CATSVGAYIGEQYF

d_call: -
v_call: TRBV15
cdr3_length: 15
clone_size: few
j_call: TRBJ1-6
cdr3_nt: TGTGCCACCAGCAGAGATGGGGAGGGGCCTTCACCCCTCCACTTT
cdr3_aa: CATSRDGEGPSPLHF

d_call: -
v_call: TRBV3-1/TRBV3-2
cdr3_length: 16
clone_size: -
j_call: TRBJ1-4
cdr3_nt: TGTGCCAGCAGCGGTGGACATAGGGCAACTAATGAAAAACTGTTTTTT
cdr3_aa: CASSGGHRATNEKLFF

d_call: TRBD1
v_call: TRBV28
cdr3_length: 14
clone_size: -
j_call: TRBJ1-3
cdr3_nt: TGTGCCAGCAGTTCCTCGGGGACAGGAGACACCATATATTTT
cdr3_aa: CASSSSGTGDTIYF

d_call: -
v_call: TRBV19
cdr3_length: 16
clone_size: -
j_call: TRBJ1-1
cdr3_nt: TGTGCCAGTAGGGCCACGCTTTGGGGAGGGAGCACTGAAGCTTTCTTT
cdr3_aa: CASRATLWGGSTEAFF

d_call: TRBD1
v_call: TRBV29-1
cdr3_length: 14
clone_size: -
j_call: TRBJ1-1
cdr3_nt: TGCAGCGCGCATTTGGACAGGGGGCACACTGAAGCTTTCTTT
cdr3_aa: CSAHLDRGHTEAFF

d_call: TRBD2
v_call: TRBV30
cdr3_length: 15
clone_size: -
j_call: TRBJ2-1
cdr3_nt: TGTGCCTGGAGTGTACTTAGTCTAGCGGACAATGAGCAGTTCTTC
cdr3_aa: CAWSVLSLADNEQFF

d_call: -
v_call: TRBV29-1
cdr3_length: 17
clone_size: -
j_call: TRBJ2-2
cdr3_nt: TGCAGCGGAGGGGGGGAGCCCCACTCCCCGAACACCGGGGAGCTGTTTTTT
cdr3_aa: CSGGGEPHSPNTGELFF

d_call: TRBD1
v_call: TRBV7-9
cdr3_length: 13
clone_size: few
j_call: TRBJ1-2
cdr3_nt: TGTGCCAGCAGCTTGGCGGGACAGGGGGGATCCACCTTC
cdr3_aa: CASSLAGQGGSTF

d_call: -
v_call: TRBV10-2
cdr3_length: 16
clone_size: -
j_call: TRBJ2-1
cdr3_nt: TGCGCCAGCAGTGAGTACCCGGCGGGCTCCTACAATGAGCAGTTCTTC
cdr3_aa: CASSEYPAGSYNEQFF

d_call: TRBD2
v_call: TRBV7-3
cdr3_length: 13
clone_size: few
j_call: TRBJ2-7
cdr3_nt: TGTGCCAGCAGCTTAGCGGGAGGGAACGAGCAGTACTTC
cdr3_aa: CASSLAGGNEQYF

d_call: TRBD1
v_call: TRBV5-3
cdr3_length: 15
clone_size: -
j_call: TRBJ1-2
cdr3_nt: TGTGCCAGAAGCACCCGGGACAGGGGGCTCTATGGCTACACCTTC
cdr3_aa: CARSTRDRGLYGYTF

d_call: TRBD2
v_call: TRBV5-4
cdr3_length: 14
clone_size: once
j_call: TRBJ2-2
cdr3_nt: TGTGCCGCGGAGGAAAAGCGGGGCACCGGGGAGCTGTTTTTT
cdr3_aa: CAAEEKRGTGELFF

d_call: TRBD1
v_call: TRBV2
cdr3_length: 12
clone_size: -
j_call: TRBJ2-5
cdr3_nt: TGTGCCAGCAGGACGACAGGGGAGACCCAGTACTTC
cdr3_aa: CASRTTGETQYF

d_call: -
v_call: TRBV28
cdr3_length: 16
clone_size: once
j_call: TRBJ2-1
cdr3_nt: TGTGCCAGCAGTTTATTAACCCTCCGGGCCTACAATGAGCAGTTCTTC
cdr3_aa: CASSLLTLRAYNEQFF

d_call: -
v_call: TRBV5-1
cdr3_length: 14
clone_size: -
j_call: TRBJ2-1
cdr3_nt: TGCGCCAGCAGCTTGTTCTCCAGGGTTGATGAGCAGTTCTTC
cdr3_aa: CASSLFSRVDEQFF

d_call: -
v_call: TRBV6-5
cdr3_length: 14
clone_size: -
j_call: TRBJ1-6
cdr3_nt: TGTGCCAGCGCCCCGACTTCTAGGAATTCACCCCTCCACTTT
cdr3_aa: CASAPTSRNSPLHF

d_call: TRBD1
v_call: TRBV5-5
cdr3_length: 15
clone_size: -
j_call: TRBJ2-3
cdr3_nt: TGTGCCAGCAGCTTCAACAGGGGGTACACAGATACGCAGTATTTT
cdr3_aa: CASSFNRGYTDTQYF

d_call: -
v_call: TRBV30
cdr3_length: 15
clone_size: once
j_call: TRBJ2-2
cdr3_nt: TGTGCCTGGAGTGTTATTGTCGTCGGTGGCGGGGAGCTGTTTTTT
cdr3_aa: CAWSVIVVGGGELFF

d_call: TRBD2
v_call: TRBV5-4
cdr3_length: 14
clone_size: -
j_call: TRBJ2-2
cdr3_nt: TGTGCCAGCAGCTTGGGACTAGCCTCCGGGGAGCTGTTTTTT
cdr3_aa: CASSLGLASGELFF

d_call: TRBD2
v_call: TRBV27
cdr3_length: 20
clone_size: -
j_call: TRBJ2-1
cdr3_nt: TGTGCCAGCAGTTTGCCTCCGGGACTAGCGGGATTTAGCTCCTACAATGAGCAGTTCTTC
cdr3_aa: CASSLPPGLAGFSSYNEQFF

d_call: -
v_call: TRBV25-1
cdr3_length: 14
clone_size: -
j_call: TRBJ1-4
cdr3_nt: TGTGCCAGCAGTGCCCACAGGGCAGATGAAAAACTGTTTTTT
cdr3_aa: CASSAHRADEKLFF

d_call: -
v_call: TRBV6-2/TRBV6-3
cdr3_length: 15
clone_size: -
j_call: TRBJ1-1
cdr3_nt: TGTGCCAGCAGTTACTCAGCAGCGGGGCGGACTGAAGCTTTCTTT
cdr3_aa: CASSYSAAGRTEAFF

d_call: -
v_call: TRBV20-1
cdr3_length: 15
clone_size: -
j_call: TRBJ2-5
cdr3_nt: TGCAGTGCTAGTTCGGGAGAACTAAAGGAAGAGACCCAGTACTTC
cdr3_aa: CSASSGELKEETQYF